This TCR beta chain originates from a study of T cell repertoires in cytomegalovirus infection. At the level of the study: The authors relied on CMV epitopes, both recently identified HLA-C-restricted and well-studied HLA-B-restricted. CMV infection plus the matching HLA type was flagged by public TCR beta signatures.

The study, taken as a whole, reports: What dominated the ex vivo response were HLA-C-restricted CMV-specific TCR beta clonotypes. Cumulative public TCR beta family frequency identified carriers of CMV plus the relevant HLA.

MiXCR was run by TCRdb on the reads, yielding one entry per CDR3 protein. The sample records about 920,000 distinct CDR3 sequences, around 30% being singletons. This clonotype was found a few times. Its specificity is not known. V was clipped by 3 bases and J by 10 bases, with 11 bases between them. The CDR3 contains 12 residues. Germline CDR1 is MNHEY and CDR2 is SMNVEV (reference sequence). The origin of this receptor is a human donor in good health (CMV status not recorded). Some clones in this sample may be carry-over from other donors' samples. This specimen consisted of cultured CD8+ T cells from PBMCs, obtained from culture after CMV antigen stimulation. The rearrangement links TRBV27 to TRBJ2-3; the D is unclear. The CDR3 reads CASSFVAEPQYF. CDR3 bases: TGTGCCAGCAGTTTTGTTGCAGAGCCGCAGTATTTT.